Given below is one TCR beta chain in context. The data belong to a study of blood T cell repertoires in COVID-19. Study as a whole: Sites in the United States, Italy and Spain provided acute and convalescent COVID-19 samples.

From germline, CDR1 is LGHDT and CDR2 YNNKEL (reference sequence). The CDR3 length is 14 residues. Seattle-derived patients entered the study during active infection and were followed longitudinally. The data were produced by immunoSEQ multiplex PCR, yet TCRdb's version contains in-frame clones alone and is incomplete. Here the sample spans some 290,000 clones, about 86% being singletons. This TCR came from a woman under 40 with COVID-19, enrolled during active disease. The V and J genes are TRBV3-1 (or the pseudogene TRBV3-2) and TRBJ2-5; TRBD1 aligns across 10 bases. The specimen was peripheral blood. CDR3: CTTGGQGTQETQYF. In DNA, the CDR3 is TGTACTACAGGGGGACAGGGGACCCAAGAGACCCAGTACTTC.